A selection of T cell receptor beta chains follows, all from one sample in a study of cytomegalovirus exposure and HLA in healthy donors. TCRdb's copy holds only in-frame clones and misses some; the assay was immunoSEQ multiplex PCR. The repertoire holds approximately 280,000 clones, 65% to 90% seen once, with roughly 1% in the top ten. Specimen: PBMCs. All receptors derive from a woman in her late teens or twenties in good health and CMV-seronegative. CDR3s include the opening cysteine and the closing phenylalanine or tryptophan. D genes are given only for firm matches. Clone size, where shown, is once, few, many, or a class for clones that have expanded.

d_gene	len	v_gene	abundance	j_gene	CDR3nt	CDR3aa
TRBD2	14	TRBV29-1	.	TRBJ2-2	TGCAGCGCCCTATTTGGTAGCGGGAGTGGGGAGCTGTTTTTT	CSALFGSGSGELFF
.	12	TRBV7-9	.	TRBJ2-7	TGTGCCAGCAGCCGGCAGGGGCACGAGCAGTACTTC	CASSRQGHEQYF
TRBD2	15	TRBV6-5	.	TRBJ2-3	TGTGCCAGCAGTATCAGCGGGAGTAGTGTGGATACGCAGTATTTT	CASSISGSSVDTQYF
TRBD2	15	TRBV27	.	TRBJ2-5	TGTGCCAGCACCAGAGCGGGAGGGCCGAAAGAGACCCAGTACTTC	CASTRAGGPKETQYF
.	13	TRBV18	.	TRBJ1-2	TGTGCCAGCTCACCAGACAATAACTATGGCTACACCTTC	CASSPDNNYGYTF
.	13	TRBV4-1	.	TRBJ2-7	TGCGCCAGCAGCCAAGCAGGGGCCTACGAGCAGTACTTC	CASSQAGAYEQYF
TRBD2	19	TRBV19	.	TRBJ2-1	TGTGCCAGTAGTATGAAGAGGCTAGCGGGAGCGGTAAGGGGTAATGAGCAGTTCTTC	CASSMKRLAGAVRGNEQFF
.	13	TRBV28	.	TRBJ1-2	TGTGCCAGCAGACCGAATCTCCGACTAGGCTACACCTTC	CASRPNLRLGYTF
TRBD2	15	TRBV4-1	once	TRBJ2-7	TGCGCCAGCAGTTATTCTAGCGGGGTGACCTACGAGCAGTACTTC	CASSYSSGVTYEQYF
.	11	TRBV19	.	TRBJ1-2	TGTGCCAGTAGGCGAAACTATGGCTACACCTTC	CASRRNYGYTF
TRBD1	16	TRBV4-3	.	TRBJ1-2	TGCGCCAGCAGCCAAGAACACTACAGGGGAAACTATGGCTACACCTTC	CASSQEHYRGNYGYTF
TRBD1	14	TRBV28	.	TRBJ1-2	TGTGCCAGCAGCTCAGGGGGGCCGGACTATGGCTACACCTTC	CASSSGGPDYGYTF
TRBD2	16	TRBV6-4	many	TRBJ2-1	TGTGCCAGCAGTGACTCGGCTAGCGGGGGGTACAATGAGCAGTTCTTC	CASSDSASGGYNEQFF
TRBD1	16	TRBV4-1	few	TRBJ1-6	TGCGCCAGCAGCCAGGCCGTGGACAGGGATAATTCACCCCTCCACTTT	CASSQAVDRDNSPLHF
.	12	TRBV6-5	.	TRBJ2-3	TGTGCCAGCATTTCCTCTTCGGATACGCAGTATTTT	CASISSSDTQYF
.	15	TRBV15	.	TRBJ2-3	TGTGCCACCAGCAGAGATCTCTCCGGAGGGGATACGCAGTATTTT	CATSRDLSGGDTQYF
TRBD1	13	TRBV29-1	.	TRBJ1-6	TGCAGCGTTAGGACAGGGGGGAATTCACCCCTCCACTTT	CSVRTGGNSPLHF
TRBD1	17	TRBV7-2	.	TRBJ1-1	TGTGCCAGCAGCTTAGGGTGGACAGGGCGCTTTGGGACTGAAGCTTTCTTT	CASSLGWTGRFGTEAFF
.	15	TRBV7-9	few	TRBJ1-5	TGTGCCAGCAGCTTGGGGGCCGGACACTATCAGCCCCAGCATTTT	CASSLGAGHYQPQHF
.	14	TRBV5-4	.	TRBJ1-1	TGTGCCAGCAGCCTGGGCAGGCAGTCCACTGAAGCTTTCTTT	CASSLGRQSTEAFF
.	15	TRBV9	.	TRBJ2-2	TGTGCCAGCAGCGTAGGCGGGGGCCCCACCGGGGAGCTGTTTTTT	CASSVGGGPTGELFF
.	12	TRBV28	.	TRBJ2-7	TGTGCCAGCAGGTTTTACCCGGACGAGCAGTACTTC	CASRFYPDEQYF
TRBD1	15	TRBV9	.	TRBJ1-4	TGTGCCAGCAGCGTATCCGGGACAGTTGCTGAAAAACTGTTTTTT	CASSVSGTVAEKLFF
TRBD2	13	TRBV5-1	.	TRBJ2-5	TGCGCCAGCCGGGGGGAATCTCAAGAGACCCAGTACTTC	CASRGESQETQYF
TRBD1	15	TRBV9	.	TRBJ2-4	TGTGCCAGCAGCCGAGACAGGGGACTCATGAACATTCAGTACTTC	CASSRDRGLMNIQYF
.	12	TRBV4-3	.	TRBJ1-2	TGCGCCAGCAGCCAAGTCCCAGGTGGCTACACCTTC	CASSQVPGGYTF
.	11	TRBV12-5	.	TRBJ1-2	TGTGCTAGTGCGGCTAACTATGGCTACACCTTC	CASAANYGYTF
.	15	TRBV5-5	.	TRBJ1-2	TGTGCCAGCAGCTTGGAGCTGACAGCTAACTATGGCTACACCTTC	CASSLELTANYGYTF
TRBD1	15	TRBV10-2	once	TRBJ1-2	TGCGCCAGCAGTGTGCGGGGACAGGGAGACTATGGCTACACCTTC	CASSVRGQGDYGYTF
.	18	TRBV29-1	.	TRBJ1-3	TGCAGCGTTGAAGAGGTGGAGTTGTCCCACCCTAAAGGAAACACCATATATTTT	CSVEEVELSHPKGNTIYF
.	14	TRBV6-5	once	TRBJ1-1	TGTGCCAGCAGTCAAACAGAAATGAACACTGAAGCTTTCTTT	CASSQTEMNTEAFF
TRBD1	13	TRBV2	.	TRBJ2-7	TGTGCCAGCAACAGGGACAGGGAGTACGAGCAGTACTTC	CASNRDREYEQYF
TRBD1	15	TRBV5-1	.	TRBJ1-2	TGCGCCAGCAGCCCGACGGGACAGGGCAACTATGGCTACACCTTC	CASSPTGQGNYGYTF
.	13	TRBV6-1	few	TRBJ2-7	TGTGCCAGCAGGGGCCCTCAAGTCAACGAGCAGTACTTC	CASRGPQVNEQYF
.	16	TRBV5-1	.	TRBJ1-1	TGCGCCAGCTCTCGTGACGCTCCGACAGGTGGGGCGGGAGCTTTCTTT	CASSRDAPTGGAGAFF
.	15	TRBV9	.	TRBJ2-4	TGTGCCAGCAGCGTAGAGGGACAAGCCGGAAACATTCAGTACTTC	CASSVEGQAGNIQYF
TRBD1	13	TRBV27	.	TRBJ2-1	TGTGCCAGCAGTCACCAGACAGGGAATGAGCAGTTCTTC	CASSHQTGNEQFF